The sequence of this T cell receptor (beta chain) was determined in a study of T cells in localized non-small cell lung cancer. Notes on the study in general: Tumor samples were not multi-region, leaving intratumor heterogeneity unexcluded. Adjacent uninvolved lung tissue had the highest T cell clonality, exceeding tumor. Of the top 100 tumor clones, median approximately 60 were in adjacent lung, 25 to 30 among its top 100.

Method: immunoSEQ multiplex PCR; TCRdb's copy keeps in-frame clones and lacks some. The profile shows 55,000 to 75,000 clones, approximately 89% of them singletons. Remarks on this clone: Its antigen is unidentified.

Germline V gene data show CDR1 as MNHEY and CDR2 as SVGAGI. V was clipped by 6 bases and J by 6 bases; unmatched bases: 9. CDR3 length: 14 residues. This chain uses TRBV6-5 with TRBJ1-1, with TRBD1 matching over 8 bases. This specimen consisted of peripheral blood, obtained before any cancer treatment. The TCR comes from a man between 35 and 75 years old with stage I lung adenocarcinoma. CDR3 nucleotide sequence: TGTGCCAGCAGAACCGGGACAGGACCACCTGAAGCTTTCTTT. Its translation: CASRTGTGPPEAFF.